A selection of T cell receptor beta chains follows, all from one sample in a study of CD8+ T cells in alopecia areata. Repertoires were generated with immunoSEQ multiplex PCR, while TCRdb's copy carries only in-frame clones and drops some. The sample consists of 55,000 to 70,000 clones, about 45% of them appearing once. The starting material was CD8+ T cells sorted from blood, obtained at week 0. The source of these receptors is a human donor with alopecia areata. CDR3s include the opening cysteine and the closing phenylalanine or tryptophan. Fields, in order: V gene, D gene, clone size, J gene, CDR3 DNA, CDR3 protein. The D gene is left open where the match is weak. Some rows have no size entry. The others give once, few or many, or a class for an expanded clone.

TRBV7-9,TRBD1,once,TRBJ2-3,TGTGCCAGCAGCGGCGAACGGGACAGCGACACAGATACGCAGTATTTT,CASSGERDSDTDTQYF
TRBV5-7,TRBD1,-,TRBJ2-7,TGTGCCAGCAGCTTTCCCATCTCGACAGGGGTTCTCTACGAGCAGTACTTC,CASSFPISTGVLYEQYF
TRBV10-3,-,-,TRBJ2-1,TGTGCCATCAGTGAGAACAGTAATGAGCAGTTCTTC,CAISENSNEQFF
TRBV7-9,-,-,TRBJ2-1,TGTGCCAGCAGCCCCCCTAGCGCCGTTGGAAATGAGCAGTTCTTC,CASSPPSAVGNEQFF
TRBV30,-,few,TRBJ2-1,TGTGCCTGGAGTCCACTGGGGTTCAATGAGCAGTTCTTC,CAWSPLGFNEQFF
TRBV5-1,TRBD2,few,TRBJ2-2,TGCGCCAGCAGCTGGGGAGTAGCGGGAGGAAGCACCGGGGAGCTGTTTTTT,CASSWGVAGGSTGELFF
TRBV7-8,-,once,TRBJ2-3,TGTGCCAGCAGCGGGGCCAGGGCTCCGACCACAGATACGCAGTATTTT,CASSGARAPTTDTQYF
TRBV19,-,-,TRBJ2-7,TGTGCCAGTAGTGCCGGGAGCTCCTACGAGCAGTACTTC,CASSAGSSYEQYF
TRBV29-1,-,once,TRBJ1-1,TGCAGCGTTGGAGGGGTTGGCACTGAAGCTTTCTTT,CSVGGVGTEAFF
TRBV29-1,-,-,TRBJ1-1,TGCAGCGTTTGGAGGGGAGAAGCTTTCTTT,CSVWRGEAFF
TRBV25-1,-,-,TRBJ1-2,TGTGCCAGCAGTGAATGGTGGGGAGACTACACCTTC,CASSEWWGDYTF
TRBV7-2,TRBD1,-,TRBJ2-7,TGTGCCAGCAGCTTCAGTGGACAGGGGATCTACGAGCAGTACTTC,CASSFSGQGIYEQYF
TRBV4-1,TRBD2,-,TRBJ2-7,TGCGCCAGCAGCCACCTAGCGGGGTCCTACGAGCAGTACTTC,CASSHLAGSYEQYF